A selection of T cell receptor beta chains follows, all from one sample in a study of cytomegalovirus exposure and HLA in healthy donors. Sequenced by immunoSEQ multiplex PCR; TCRdb stores in-frame clones only, minus some. The table lists 110,000 to 150,000 clones, around 86% of them singletons, with over 1% in the top ten. The specimen was PBMCs. Every receptor here comes from a female donor in good health and CMV-seronegative. The CDR3 runs from the conserved cysteine through the conserved F or W. A D gene is named only where the DNA matches it firmly. Clone sizes are given selectively: once, few, many, or a class where the clone is expanded.

TRBJ2-3	-	TRBV15	few	TGTGCCACCAGCAGAGAAGCGGTGGGAGATACGCAGTATTTT	CATSREAVGDTQYF
TRBJ1-1	-	TRBV7-9	once	TGTGCCAGCAGCGGTGCAGGGGAGAGCACTGAAGCTTTCTTT	CASSGAGESTEAFF
TRBJ2-5	TRBD2	TRBV30	once	TGTGCCTGGAGTACCGGGACTAGCGGTGCTCCGTACCAAGAGACCCAGTACTTC	CAWSTGTSGAPYQETQYF
TRBJ2-1	TRBD2	TRBV15	few	TGTGCCACCAGCAGAGAGGGGGGGATACCGTACAATGAGCAGTTCTTC	CATSREGGIPYNEQFF
TRBJ1-3	-	TRBV5-1	-	TGCGCCAGCAGCCTCGGTGGGAGCGGGACCTACCCTGGAAACACCATATATTTT	CASSLGGSGTYPGNTIYF
TRBJ2-7	-	TRBV11-2	-	TGTGCCAGCAGCTCCCTCTCCCCCTCCTACGAGCAGTACTTC	CASSSLSPSYEQYF
TRBJ1-6	TRBD1	TRBV2	once	TGTGCCAGCAGTGAGACAGGGAAAAGTTCACCCCTCCACTTT	CASSETGKSSPLHF
TRBJ2-1	TRBD2	TRBV10-1	-	TGCGCCAGCACCCCCGGGACTAGCGGGAAGAATGAGCAGTTCTTC	CASTPGTSGKNEQFF
TRBJ2-1	TRBD2	TRBV14	once	TGTGCCAGCAGCCCACGGACTAGCGGGAACTACAATGAGCAGTTCTTC	CASSPRTSGNYNEQFF
TRBJ2-5	-	TRBV5-1	once	TGCGCCAGCAGCCCCCGACAAGTAGGAGAGACCCAGTACTTC	CASSPRQVGETQYF
TRBJ2-7	-	TRBV5-1	-	TGCGCCAGCAGCTTGGACGGGTTCGAGCAGTACTTC	CASSLDGFEQYF
TRBJ1-4	TRBD1	TRBV6-6	-	TGTGCCAGCACCCACGTCCGGACAGGGGATGAAAAACTGTTTTTT	CASTHVRTGDEKLFF
TRBJ2-3	TRBD2	TRBV7-3	-	TGTGCCAGCAGCTTTAGCGGGGCCACAGATACGCAGTATTTT	CASSFSGATDTQYF
TRBJ2-2	-	TRBV2	-	TGTGCCAGCAACGAGCACGGGGAGCTGTTTTTT	CASNEHGELFF
TRBJ2-3	TRBD1	TRBV7-9	-	TGTGCCAGCAGCTTACTAAGACAGGGAATCGCAGATACGCAGTATTTT	CASSLLRQGIADTQYF
TRBJ1-5	-	TRBV14	-	TGTGATAACGCACAGGCTTTCAATCAGCCCCAGCATTTT	CDNAQAFNQPQHF
TRBJ2-7	TRBD2	TRBV19	-	TGTGCCAGTAGTATACTAGCGGGAGGTACCTACGAGCAGTACTTC	CASSILAGGTYEQYF
TRBJ1-2	-	TRBV11-2	-	TGTGCCAGCAGTTCAACTAACTATGGCTACACCTTC	CASSSTNYGYTF
TRBJ1-2	-	TRBV10-3	-	TGTGCCATCAGTGGGGTGGGGGGGCCTGGCTACACCTTC	CAISGVGGPGYTF
TRBJ1-2	-	TRBV6-6	once	TGTGCCAGCAGTTTGACAGGCGTCTATGGCTACACCTTC	CASSLTGVYGYTF
TRBJ2-2	-	TRBV19	-	TGTGCCAGTAGTATTCCCCCTAGCTTGAGCACCGGGGAGCTGTTTTTT	CASSIPPSLSTGELFF
TRBJ2-1	-	TRBV19	-	TGTGCCAGTAGTTACTGGGACTCCAATGAGCAGTTCTTC	CASSYWDSNEQFF
TRBJ2-2	-	TRBV19	-	TGTGCCAGTAGTAACCAGGGGGGCACCGGGGAGCTGTTTTTT	CASSNQGGTGELFF
TRBJ2-1	-	TRBV27	-	TGTGCCAGCAGGGGACTTAGCTCCTACAATGAGCAGTTCTTC	CASRGLSSYNEQFF
TRBJ2-6	-	TRBV6-1	-	TGTGCCAGCAGTGAGTCGGACAGCTCTGGGGCCAACGTCCTGACTTTC	CASSESDSSGANVLTF